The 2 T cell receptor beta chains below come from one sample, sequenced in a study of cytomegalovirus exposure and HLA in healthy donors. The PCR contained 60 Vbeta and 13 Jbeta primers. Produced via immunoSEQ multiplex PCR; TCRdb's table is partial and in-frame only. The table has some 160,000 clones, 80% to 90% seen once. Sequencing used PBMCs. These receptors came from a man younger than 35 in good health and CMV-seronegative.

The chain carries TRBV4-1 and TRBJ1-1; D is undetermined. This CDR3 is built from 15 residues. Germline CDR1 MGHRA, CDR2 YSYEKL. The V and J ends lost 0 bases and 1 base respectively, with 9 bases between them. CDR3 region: CASSQESPWNTEAFF. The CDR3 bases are TGCGCCAGCAGCCAAGAGAGCCCATGGAACACTGAAGCTTTCTTT.

The CDR3 nucleotides are TGTGCCAGTAGTGTCTCTGCAGGGGACTACGAGCAGTACTTC. The encoded protein is CASSVSAGDYEQYF. This rearrangement joins TRBV19 to TRBJ2-7; D may be TRBD1 (6 bases). Trimming left V 5 bases short and J 3 bases short, with 14 bases between. Germline V lookup: CDR1 LNHDA, CDR2 SQIVND (reference sequence). This CDR3 is 14 amino acids long.